The rows below give T cell receptor beta chains drawn from one sample of a study of CD8 T cells in Susac syndrome. TCRdb used MiXCR to reprocess the immunoSEQ multiplex PCR reads, holding one entry per CDR3 protein. The sample includes approximately 170,000 distinct CDR3 sequences, 92% of them seen just once. The sequenced material came from CD4+ T cells from PBMCs. The source is a human donor in good health. CDR3s include the opening cysteine and the closing phenylalanine or tryptophan. Each record gives: J gene, clone size, V gene, D gene, CDR3 protein, CDR3 DNA. The D gene is left open where the match is weak. Clone size is shown for a subset of rows, as once, few, many or a class of expanded clone.

j_call: TRBJ1-1; clone_size: -; v_call: TRBV7-9; d_call: -; cdr3_aa: CASSLAIGTEAFF; cdr3_nt: TGTGCCAGCAGCTTAGCTATAGGCACTGAAGCTTTCTTT
j_call: TRBJ1-5; clone_size: once; v_call: TRBV4-1; d_call: -; cdr3_aa: CASSPGMGNQPQHF; cdr3_nt: TGCGCCAGCAGCCCAGGGATGGGGAATCAGCCCCAGCATTTT
j_call: TRBJ1-1; clone_size: -; v_call: TRBV5-4; d_call: -; cdr3_aa: CASSMLIGHTEAFF; cdr3_nt: TGTGCCAGCAGCATGCTCATAGGACACACTGAAGCTTTCTTT
j_call: TRBJ1-3; clone_size: -; v_call: TRBV5-1; d_call: -; cdr3_aa: CASSLGQDSGNTIYF; cdr3_nt: TGCGCCAGCAGCTTGGGGCAGGACTCTGGAAACACCATATATTTT
j_call: TRBJ1-5; clone_size: once; v_call: TRBV3-1; d_call: -; cdr3_aa: CASSPSDSNQPQHF; cdr3_nt: TGTGCCAGCAGCCCGAGTGATAGCAATCAGCCCCAGCATTTT
j_call: TRBJ2-7; clone_size: once; v_call: TRBV13; d_call: -; cdr3_aa: CASSNKRYEQYF; cdr3_nt: TGTGCCAGCAGTAACAAGAGGTACGAGCAGTACTTC
j_call: TRBJ1-1; clone_size: -; v_call: TRBV10-3; d_call: -; cdr3_aa: CAISAGAGMNTEAFF; cdr3_nt: TGTGCCATCAGTGCTGGGGCAGGAATGAACACTGAAGCTTTCTTT
j_call: TRBJ1-1; clone_size: -; v_call: TRBV15; d_call: -; cdr3_aa: CATSRDLAASQAFF; cdr3_nt: TGTGCCACCAGCAGAGATCTAGCGGCCAGTCAAGCTTTCTTT
j_call: TRBJ2-2; clone_size: -; v_call: TRBV6-2/TRBV6-3; d_call: -; cdr3_aa: CASSSVFRETGELFF; cdr3_nt: TGTGCCAGCAGTTCAGTCTTTCGGGAGACCGGGGAGCTGTTTTTT
j_call: TRBJ1-1; clone_size: -; v_call: TRBV7-9; d_call: -; cdr3_aa: CASSEDLLTEAFF; cdr3_nt: TGTGCCAGCAGCGAGGACCTCCTCACTGAAGCTTTCTTT
j_call: TRBJ2-2; clone_size: -; v_call: TRBV6-6; d_call: -; cdr3_aa: CASSYETGGTGELFF; cdr3_nt: TGTGCCAGCAGTTACGAGACAGGTGGCACCGGGGAGCTGTTTTTT
j_call: TRBJ2-1; clone_size: -; v_call: TRBV3-1; d_call: -; cdr3_aa: CASSIESSSYNEQFF; cdr3_nt: TGTGCCAGCAGCATTGAGTCGAGCTCCTACAATGAGCAGTTCTTC
j_call: TRBJ2-5; clone_size: -; v_call: TRBV7-2; d_call: -; cdr3_aa: CASSLGDTLGGETQYF; cdr3_nt: TGTGCCAGCAGCTTAGGGGACACCCTGGGGGGAGAGACCCAGTACTTC
j_call: TRBJ1-2; clone_size: -; v_call: TRBV7-2; d_call: TRBD1; cdr3_aa: CASSPPGTGNGYTF; cdr3_nt: TGTGCCAGCAGCCCCCCGGGGACAGGGAACGGCTACACCTTC
j_call: TRBJ2-7; clone_size: -; v_call: TRBV30; d_call: -; cdr3_aa: CAWSSQGSEQYF; cdr3_nt: TGTGCCTGGAGTTCACAGGGTTCCGAGCAGTACTTC
j_call: TRBJ2-7; clone_size: -; v_call: TRBV7-2; d_call: -; cdr3_aa: CASSLVGTPREQYF; cdr3_nt: TGTGCCAGCAGCTTAGTAGGTACCCCTAGGGAGCAGTACTTC
j_call: TRBJ2-1; clone_size: once; v_call: TRBV19; d_call: -; cdr3_aa: CASSIGSLPLSSYNEQFF; cdr3_nt: TGTGCCAGTAGTATCGGCAGTTTGCCTCTCAGCTCCTACAATGAGCAGTTCTTC
j_call: TRBJ2-1; clone_size: -; v_call: TRBV6-5; d_call: -; cdr3_aa: CASAPLSTPTIEQFF; cdr3_nt: TGTGCCAGCGCCCCTCTATCGACGCCAACAATTGAGCAGTTCTTC
j_call: TRBJ1-2; clone_size: -; v_call: TRBV28; d_call: TRBD1; cdr3_aa: CASISPGTGVGYTF; cdr3_nt: TGTGCCAGCATAAGTCCCGGGACAGGGGTTGGCTACACCTTC
j_call: TRBJ2-3; clone_size: -; v_call: TRBV29-1; d_call: TRBD2; cdr3_aa: CSVSQREGSTDTQYF; cdr3_nt: TGCAGCGTTTCCCAGCGGGAGGGTAGCACAGATACGCAGTATTTT
j_call: TRBJ2-3; clone_size: -; v_call: TRBV2; d_call: -; cdr3_aa: CASSDRGPETQYF; cdr3_nt: TGTGCCAGCAGTGACCGTGGCCCAGAGACGCAGTATTTT
j_call: TRBJ1-1; clone_size: -; v_call: TRBV12-3/TRBV12-4; d_call: -; cdr3_aa: CASSLSNPPEAFF; cdr3_nt: TGTGCCAGCAGTTTATCAAATCCCCCTGAAGCTTTCTTT
j_call: TRBJ1-1; clone_size: -; v_call: TRBV30; d_call: TRBD1; cdr3_aa: CAWEYDRGLNTEAFF; cdr3_nt: TGTGCCTGGGAGTACGACAGGGGATTGAACACTGAAGCTTTCTTT
j_call: TRBJ1-5; clone_size: -; v_call: TRBV2; d_call: -; cdr3_aa: CASNQVFNQPQHF; cdr3_nt: TGTGCCAGCAATCAGGTTTTTAATCAGCCCCAGCATTTT
j_call: TRBJ2-2; clone_size: -; v_call: TRBV7-9; d_call: -; cdr3_aa: CATSTGELFF; cdr3_nt: TGTGCCACCTCCACCGGGGAGCTGTTTTTT
j_call: TRBJ2-1; clone_size: -; v_call: TRBV14; d_call: TRBD2; cdr3_aa: CASSRPGLASSYNEQFF; cdr3_nt: TGTGCCAGCAGCCGCCCGGGACTAGCGAGCTCCTACAATGAGCAGTTCTTC
j_call: TRBJ2-5; clone_size: -; v_call: TRBV18; d_call: -; cdr3_aa: CASSPFEVSGAQYF; cdr3_nt: TGTGCCAGCTCACCGTTCGAGGTTTCGGGGGCCCAGTACTTC
j_call: TRBJ2-2; clone_size: -; v_call: TRBV6-5; d_call: -; cdr3_aa: CASSRDGNTGELFF; cdr3_nt: TGTGCCAGCTCCAGGGACGGGAACACCGGGGAGCTGTTTTTT
j_call: TRBJ1-1; clone_size: -; v_call: TRBV7-2; d_call: -; cdr3_aa: CASSLVRMNTEAFF; cdr3_nt: TGTGCCAGCAGCTTAGTCAGGATGAACACTGAAGCTTTCTTT
j_call: TRBJ2-3; clone_size: -; v_call: TRBV7-2; d_call: -; cdr3_aa: CASSTPIRTGLTDTQYF; cdr3_nt: TGTGCCAGCAGCACGCCAATTCGGACGGGACTCACAGATACGCAGTATTTT
j_call: TRBJ2-1; clone_size: -; v_call: TRBV5-1; d_call: -; cdr3_aa: CASSSPGSYNEQFF; cdr3_nt: TGCGCCAGCAGCAGTCCAGGTTCCTACAATGAGCAGTTCTTC
j_call: TRBJ2-7; clone_size: -; v_call: TRBV29-1; d_call: -; cdr3_aa: CSVETANYEQYF; cdr3_nt: TGCAGCGTGGAGACAGCGAACTACGAGCAGTACTTC
j_call: TRBJ2-5; clone_size: once; v_call: TRBV29-1; d_call: -; cdr3_aa: CSVGDGREAQYF; cdr3_nt: TGCAGCGTGGGGGACGGAAGAGAGGCCCAGTACTTC
j_call: TRBJ2-7; clone_size: few; v_call: TRBV3-1; d_call: TRBD2; cdr3_aa: CASSRLLAGGGEQYF; cdr3_nt: TGTGCCAGCAGCCGACTACTAGCGGGAGGTGGGGAGCAGTACTTC
j_call: TRBJ1-2; clone_size: -; v_call: TRBV27; d_call: -; cdr3_aa: CASSASGPLGYTF; cdr3_nt: TGTGCCAGCAGTGCCTCGGGTCCGCTAGGCTACACCTTC
j_call: TRBJ2-1; clone_size: -; v_call: TRBV13; d_call: -; cdr3_aa: CASSFSDEQFF; cdr3_nt: TGTGCCAGCAGCTTCAGCGATGAGCAGTTCTTC
j_call: TRBJ2-1; clone_size: -; v_call: TRBV7-9; d_call: -; cdr3_aa: CASSLEIATTYNEQFF; cdr3_nt: TGTGCCAGCAGCTTAGAAATAGCGACGACCTACAATGAGCAGTTCTTC
j_call: TRBJ1-2; clone_size: -; v_call: TRBV7-2; d_call: -; cdr3_aa: CASRLDRFDGYTF; cdr3_nt: TGTGCCAGCAGACTTGACAGATTCGATGGCTACACCTTC
j_call: TRBJ1-1; clone_size: -; v_call: TRBV20-1; d_call: -; cdr3_aa: CSAGRENTEAFF; cdr3_nt: TGCAGTGCTGGCAGGGAGAACACTGAAGCTTTCTTT
j_call: TRBJ2-7; clone_size: -; v_call: TRBV13; d_call: -; cdr3_aa: CASSLRVGYEQYF; cdr3_nt: TGTGCCAGCAGCCTTAGGGTAGGCTACGAGCAGTACTTC
j_call: TRBJ2-7; clone_size: -; v_call: TRBV5-1; d_call: TRBD1; cdr3_aa: CASSPLQGQGENGEQYF; cdr3_nt: TGCGCCAGCAGCCCTCTCCAGGGACAGGGTGAAAATGGCGAGCAGTACTTC
j_call: TRBJ1-1; clone_size: -; v_call: TRBV5-1; d_call: -; cdr3_aa: CASSLDGNVDTEAFF; cdr3_nt: TGCGCCAGCAGCTTGGATGGAAACGTGGACACTGAAGCTTTCTTT
j_call: TRBJ2-2; clone_size: -; v_call: TRBV29-1; d_call: -; cdr3_aa: CSVVGVGGELFF; cdr3_nt: TGCAGCGTTGTAGGGGTTGGCGGGGAGCTGTTTTTT
j_call: TRBJ1-5; clone_size: few; v_call: TRBV6-1; d_call: -; cdr3_aa: CASSEGGQPQHF; cdr3_nt: TGTGCCAGCAGTGAAGGGGGTCAGCCCCAGCATTTT
j_call: TRBJ2-7; clone_size: once; v_call: TRBV7-9; d_call: -; cdr3_aa: CASSFGQLSYEQYF; cdr3_nt: TGTGCCAGCAGCTTCGGACAGCTCTCCTACGAGCAGTACTTC
j_call: TRBJ2-3; clone_size: once; v_call: TRBV7-2; d_call: -; cdr3_aa: CASRLRAGRDTQYF; cdr3_nt: TGTGCCAGCAGGCTTCGGGCGGGGAGAGATACGCAGTATTTT
j_call: TRBJ2-7; clone_size: -; v_call: TRBV6-2/TRBV6-3; d_call: TRBD1; cdr3_aa: CASRQTGTGAYEQYF; cdr3_nt: TGTGCCAGCAGGCAAACCGGGACAGGGGCCTACGAGCAGTACTTC
j_call: TRBJ1-5; clone_size: -; v_call: TRBV28; d_call: -; cdr3_aa: CATVWAPYQPQHF; cdr3_nt: TGTGCCACCGTTTGGGCACCCTATCAGCCCCAGCATTTT
j_call: TRBJ1-5; clone_size: -; v_call: TRBV20-1; d_call: -; cdr3_aa: CSARQGFQPQHF; cdr3_nt: TGCAGTGCTAGACAGGGTTTTCAGCCCCAGCATTTT
j_call: TRBJ2-7; clone_size: -; v_call: TRBV29-1; d_call: -; cdr3_aa: CSVEGQSYEQYF; cdr3_nt: TGCAGCGTTGAGGGTCAGTCCTACGAGCAGTACTTC
j_call: TRBJ1-1; clone_size: -; v_call: TRBV28; d_call: -; cdr3_aa: CASSPGGSRGTEAFF; cdr3_nt: TGTGCCAGCAGCCCTGGGGGGTCCCGAGGGACTGAAGCTTTCTTT
j_call: TRBJ2-2; clone_size: -; v_call: TRBV12-3/TRBV12-4; d_call: TRBD2; cdr3_aa: CASSFRGLGTGELFF; cdr3_nt: TGTGCCAGCAGTTTTAGGGGACTAGGCACCGGGGAGCTGTTTTTT
j_call: TRBJ2-3; clone_size: -; v_call: TRBV20-1; d_call: -; cdr3_aa: CSARKTASSTDTQYF; cdr3_nt: TGCAGTGCTAGAAAAACAGCCTCTAGCACAGATACGCAGTATTTT
j_call: TRBJ1-2; clone_size: -; v_call: TRBV23-1; d_call: TRBD1; cdr3_aa: CATETGTNYGYTF; cdr3_nt: TGCGCCACCGAGACAGGGACTAACTATGGCTACACCTTC
j_call: TRBJ2-1; clone_size: -; v_call: TRBV20-1; d_call: TRBD2; cdr3_aa: CSARPPAGVNNEQFF; cdr3_nt: TGCAGTGCTAGACCCCCTGCGGGGGTTAACAATGAGCAGTTCTTC